Below are 4 T cell receptor beta chains sequenced from a single sample in a study of a mutant IDH1 vaccine in newly diagnosed glioma. Sequenced by immunoSEQ multiplex PCR; TCRdb stores in-frame clones only, minus some. In the table there are roughly 30,000 clones, about 86% of which are singletons. Noted time point: week 5, during vaccination. Every vaccine dose comprised 300 ug of mutant IDH1 20-mer peptide plus topical imiquimod. These receptors are not linked to any known antigen. Sequenced material: PBMCs, taken from a glioma patient whose treatment included an IDH1 peptide vaccine. The receptor source for this set is a man aged 25-40 years with glioma.

This chain links TRBV5-4 with TRBJ1-4; a possible D gene is TRBD1 (5 bases). This CDR3 spans 15 amino acids. CDR1 is SGHNT and CDR2 is YYREEE in the germline V gene (reference sequence). The ends were cut back, 4 bases at V and 5 bases at J, with 15 bases in the middle. DNA for the CDR3: TGTGCCAGCAGCCCGGGGGGAGGGATCAATGAAAAACTGTTTTTT. This gives the protein CASSPGGGINEKLFF. The full variable domain, rest sourced from reference TRBV5-4 and TRBJ1-4, is ETGVTQSPTHLIKTRGQQVTLRCSSQSGHNTVSWYQQALGQGPQFIFQYYREEENGRGNFPPRFSGLQFPNYSSELNVNALELDDSALYLCASSPGGGINEKLFFGSGTQLSVL.

Sample share makes this clone medium-sized. The V call is TRBV28, the J call TRBJ1-6; D uncertain. Germline V CDR1 and CDR2: MDHEN, SYDVKM. V lost 3 bases and J 16 bases, leaving 10 bases between the germline ends. This CDR3 is built from 11 residues. The DNA for the CDR3 is TGTGCCAGCAGTTTGTCCGATAGGCTCCACTTT. This gives the protein CASSLSDRLHF.

The V gene is TRBV10-2, the J gene TRBJ1-1; D might be TRBD1 (6 bases). Germline assignment: CDR1 WSHSY and CDR2 SAAADI. The CDR3 consists of 13 residues. The V end lost 7 bases, the J end lost 4 bases, and 13 bases lay between the germline ends. The CDR3 bases are TGCGCCAGCACCACAGGGCTGGGCACTGAAGCTTTCTTT. This codes for CASTTGLGTEAFF.

V and J are TRBV27 and TRBJ1-2; the D gene is possibly TRBD1 (5 bases). Germline V CDR1 and CDR2: MNHEY, SMNVEV (reference sequence). This CDR3 has 14 amino acids. V shed 2 bases and J shed 7 bases, with 14 bases lying between them. As DNA, the CDR3 is TGTGCCAGCAGTTTAGGAAGGGTTGGGGGTGGCTACACCTTC. It codes for CASSLGRVGGGYTF.